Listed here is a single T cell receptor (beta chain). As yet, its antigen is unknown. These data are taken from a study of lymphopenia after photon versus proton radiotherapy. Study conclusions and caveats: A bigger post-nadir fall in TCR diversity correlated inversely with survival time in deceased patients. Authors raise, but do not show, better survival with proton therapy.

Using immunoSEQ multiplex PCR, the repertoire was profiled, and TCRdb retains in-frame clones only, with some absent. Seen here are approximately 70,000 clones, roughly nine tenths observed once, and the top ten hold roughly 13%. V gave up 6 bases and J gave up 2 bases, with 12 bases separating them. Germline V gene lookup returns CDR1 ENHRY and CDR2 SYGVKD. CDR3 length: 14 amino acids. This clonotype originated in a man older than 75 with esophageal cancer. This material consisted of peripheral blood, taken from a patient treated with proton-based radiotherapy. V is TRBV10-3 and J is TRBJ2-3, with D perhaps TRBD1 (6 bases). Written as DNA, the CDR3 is TGTGCCATCAGAACAGGGCCGACCACAGATACGCAGTATTTT. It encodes CAIRTGPTTDTQYF.